The next 6 T cell receptor beta chains were all read from a single sample in a study of cytomegalovirus exposure and HLA in healthy donors. PCR amplification relied on 60 Vbeta primers (plus 13 Jbeta primers). The method was immunoSEQ multiplex PCR; TCRdb's version includes in-frame clones alone and lacks a portion of them. The profile shows some 150,000 clones, around 77% of them singletons. Sample: PBMCs. Every receptor here comes from a woman aged 30 to 39 in good health and CMV-seronegative.

This clone was seen only a few times. V is TRBV27 and J is TRBJ1-2; TRBD1 agrees at 7 bases. V shed 3 bases and J 6 bases; nucleotides not matched to a gene: 4. Germline CDR1 is MNHEY and CDR2 is SMNVEV (reference sequence). This CDR3 contains 13 residues. This chain's CDR3 is CASSFRQGHGYTF. DNA of the CDR3: TGTGCCAGCAGTTTCCGACAGGGCCATGGCTACACCTTC.

The chain links TRBV7-2 to TRBJ2-7; 9 bases align to TRBD2. The germline V gene has CDR1 SGHTA and CDR2 FQGNSA. V lost 1 base to trimming and J lost 7 bases; unmatched junction nucleotides: 8. CDR3 length: 15 amino acids. This CDR3 is CASSLGGGRAGEQYF. In nucleotides, the CDR3 is TGTGCCAGCAGCTTAGGGGGCGGGAGGGCCGGGGAGCAGTACTTC.

J is TRBJ2-7 and V is TRBV9, with TRBD1 matching 9 bases. The V gene's germline CDR1 is SGDLS and CDR2 YYNGEE. The CDR3 length is 14 residues. The V and J ends lost 4 bases and 4 bases, in that order; junction bases with no gene match: 6. CDR3 in DNA: TGTGCCAGCAGCCCCCCGGACAGGGGTTACGAGCAGTACTTC. Translation: CASSPPDRGYEQYF.

This chain connects TRBV5-1 to TRBJ2-5, with D possibly matching TRBD1 (5 bases). CDR1 and CDR2 (germline): SGHRS, YFSETQ. V shed 0 bases and J shed 5 bases, with 17 bases lying between them. The CDR3 has 16 amino acids. CDR3 loop: CASSLGQGSLWETQYF. CDR3 coding DNA: TGCGCCAGCAGCTTGGGTCAGGGATCTCTATGGGAGACCCAGTACTTC.

The chain combines TRBV2 with TRBJ1-6, with D maybe TRBD1 (6 bases). CDR1 is SNHLY, CDR2 FYNNEI, per germline. The CDR3 sequence is 13 residues long. Trimming shortened V by 7 bases and J by 10 bases, and 14 bases separated the two germline ends. The CDR3 sequence is CASNIDRSSPLHF. CDR3 coding DNA: TGTGCCAGCAACATCGACAGGAGCTCACCCCTCCACTTT.

This chain links TRBV10-2 with TRBJ2-7, with D maybe TRBD1 (6 bases). Trimming left V 2 bases short and J 4 bases short, with 9 bases between. The CDR3 covers 13 residues. Germline lookup yields CDR1 WSHSY and CDR2 SAAADI. The CDR3 is CASSEQTGYEQYF. The CDR3 region has the DNA TGCGCCAGCAGTGAGCAAACAGGGTACGAGCAGTACTTC.